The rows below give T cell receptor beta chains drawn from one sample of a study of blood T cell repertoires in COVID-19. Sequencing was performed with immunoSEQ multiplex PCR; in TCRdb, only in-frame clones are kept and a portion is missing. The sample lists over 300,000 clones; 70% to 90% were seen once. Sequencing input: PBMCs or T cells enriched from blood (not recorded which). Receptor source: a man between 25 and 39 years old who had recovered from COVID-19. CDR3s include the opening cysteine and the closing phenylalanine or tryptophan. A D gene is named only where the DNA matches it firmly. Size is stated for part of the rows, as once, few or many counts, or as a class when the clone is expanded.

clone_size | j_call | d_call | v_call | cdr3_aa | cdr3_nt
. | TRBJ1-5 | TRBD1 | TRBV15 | CATSRERQGEQPQHF | TGTGCCACCAGCAGGGAAAGACAGGGAGAACAGCCCCAGCATTTT
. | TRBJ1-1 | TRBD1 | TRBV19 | CASREGTGNTEAFF | TGTGCCAGTAGGGAAGGGACAGGGAACACTGAAGCTTTCTTT
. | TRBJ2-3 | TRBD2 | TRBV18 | CASFSRGTSGGLTDTQYF | TGTGCCAGCTTTTCACGGGGGACTAGCGGGGGACTCACAGATACGCAGTATTTT
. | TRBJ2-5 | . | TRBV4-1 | CASSQGPEETQYF | TGCGCCAGCAGCCAGGGGCCCGAAGAGACCCAGTACTTC
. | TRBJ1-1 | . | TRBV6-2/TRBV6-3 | CASSYPSQGIGEAFF | TGTGCCAGCAGTTACCCATCTCAGGGGATAGGGGAAGCTTTCTTT
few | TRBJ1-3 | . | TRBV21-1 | CASSKVGLNTIYF | TGTGCCAGCAGCAAAGTGGGCCTAAACACCATATATTTT
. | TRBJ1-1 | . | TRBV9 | CASSVGSMNTEAFF | TGTGCCAGCAGCGTAGGCAGTATGAACACTGAAGCTTTCTTT
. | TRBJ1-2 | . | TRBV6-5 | CASSSDSSNYGYTF | TGTGCCAGCAGCTCGGACAGCTCTAACTATGGCTACACCTTC
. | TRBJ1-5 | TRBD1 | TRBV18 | CASSPIRTGSNQPQHF | TGTGCCAGCTCACCTATTCGGACAGGGAGCAATCAGCCCCAGCATTTT
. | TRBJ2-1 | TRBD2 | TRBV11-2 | CASSSRTSGANEQFF | TGTGCCAGCAGCTCCAGGACTAGCGGGGCTAATGAGCAGTTCTTC
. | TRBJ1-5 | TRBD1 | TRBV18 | CASSQGTAIQPQHF | TGTGCCAGCTCACAAGGGACAGCGATCCAGCCCCAGCATTTT
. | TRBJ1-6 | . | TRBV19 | CASSSNPSWETLHF | TGTGCCAGTAGTAGTAACCCCTCCTGGGAGACCCTCCACTTT
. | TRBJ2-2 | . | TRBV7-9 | CASRGSGELFF | TGTGCCAGCCGGGGGTCCGGGGAGCTGTTTTTT
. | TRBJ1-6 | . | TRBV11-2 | CASSSLDRNGYNSPLHF | TGTGCCAGCAGCTCACTTGACAGGAACGGCTATAATTCACCCCTCCACTTT
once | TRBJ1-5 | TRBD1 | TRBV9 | CASSDTGGSQPQHF | TGTGCCAGCAGCGACACAGGGGGAAGCCAGCCCCAGCATTTT
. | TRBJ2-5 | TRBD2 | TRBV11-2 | CATSRGAVKETQYF | TGTGCCACCTCGCGGGGGGCGGTGAAAGAGACCCAGTACTTC
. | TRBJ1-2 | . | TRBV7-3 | CASSPDRNYGYTF | TGTGCCAGCAGCCCTGACAGGAACTATGGCTACACCTTC